This T cell receptor beta chain was sequenced during a study of cytomegalovirus exposure and HLA in healthy donors. Study results and caveats: The likely origin of a cluster of highly shared sequence variants was a sequencing artifact.

With 60 Vbeta and 13 Jbeta primers, the PCR was carried out. The table came from immunoSEQ multiplex PCR; TCRdb's copy has only in-frame clones and leaves some out. This table has about 160,000 clones, roughly 80% appearing once. With 7 bases removed from V and 2 bases from J, the gap between germline ends came to 17 bases. This CDR3 spans 16 amino acids. Germline CDR1 is SEHNR and CDR2 is FQNEAQ (reference sequence). Note on this clone: Its antigen is currently unknown.

This TCR came from a man between 40 and 49 years old in good health and CMV-seronegative. The sample consisted of PBMCs. The chain employs TRBV7-9 and TRBJ2-2, with a weak D call TRBD1 (5 bases). The CDR3 coding sequence is TGTGCCAGCACCAGTATGATGACAGTCAACACCGGGGAGCTGTTTTTT. Protein sequence: CASTSMMTVNTGELFF.